Sequencing of this T cell receptor beta chain was carried out in a study of neurological immune-mediated disorders. The sample holds many counts of this clonotype. Its antigen is currently unknown. TCRdb re-derived calls from the 5' RACE reads in MiXCR, one entry per CDR3 protein. Of 50,000 or so distinct CDR3 sequences listed, under 3.5% are singletons. This CDR3 contains 10 residues. The germline V and J ends were trimmed by 7 bases and 7 bases, with 10 bases remaining between them. The germline CDR1 and CDR2 sequences are SQVTM and ANQGSEA. Whole-study findings and limits: When grouped phylogenetically, the repertoires of 18 of the 34 multiple sclerosis patients fell together in one related-CDR3 cluster, which is a possible signature.

The J gene is TRBJ2-5, the V gene TRBV29-1; a weak D match, TRBD1 (6 bases). Material for sequencing was PBMCs. This clonotype was sampled from a woman aged 55 to 70 with multiple sclerosis. CDR3 sequence (DNA): TGCAGCGCCTTCAGGGGGACCCAGTACTTC. Its protein product is CSAFRGTQYF.